This is a list of T cell receptor beta chains from one sample in a study of OX40 agonist ivuxolimab in advanced cancers. The method was immunoSEQ multiplex PCR; TCRdb's version includes in-frame clones alone and lacks a portion of them. This repertoire shows some 60,000 clones, around 93% found once; its top ten account for more than 1.5%. Source: CD4+ or CD8+ T cells sorted from blood, taken in a trial of the OX40 agonist ivuxolimab. These TCRs come from an adult with an advanced solid tumor such as melanoma, head and neck, liver or kidney cancer. Both conserved end residues are part of each CDR3. The order of the fields is clone size, D gene, J gene, V gene, CDR3 protein, CDR3 DNA. The D gene is left open where the match is weak. Size tells how often a clone was seen (once, few, many) or the class of an expanded clone, and some rows leave it out.

. . TRBJ1-5 TRBV30 CAWSVQWGPDNQPQHF TGTGCCTGGAGTGTACAGTGGGGGCCCGACAATCAGCCCCAGCATTTT
. . TRBJ2-3 TRBV5-4 CASSLRSTDTQYF TGTGCCAGCAGCTTGCGAAGCACAGATACGCAGTATTTT
few . TRBJ1-6 TRBV28 CASSRSQGRNSPLHF TGTGCCAGCAGCCGTTCCCAGGGCAGGAATTCACCCCTCCACTTT
once TRBD1 TRBJ1-4 TRBV5-1 CASSLVETGSDFEKLFF TGCGCCAGCAGCTTGGTAGAGACAGGGTCTGACTTTGAAAAACTGTTTTTT
. TRBD1 TRBJ1-2 TRBV19 CASSRDRGFGYTF TGTGCCAGTAGCCGGGACAGGGGGTTTGGCTACACCTTC
. TRBD1 TRBJ2-7 TRBV5-1 CASQQGASYEQYF TGCGCCAGCCAACAGGGGGCCTCCTACGAGCAGTACTTC
. . TRBJ2-5 TRBV28 CASRKEGGVETQYF TGTGCCAGCAGAAAGGAAGGGGGAGTGGAGACCCAGTACTTC
few TRBD2 TRBJ2-5 TRBV4-1 CASSQTSSGLGTQYF TGCGCCAGCAGCCAAACCTCTAGCGGGTTGGGAACCCAGTACTTC
few TRBD1 TRBJ1-1 TRBV30 CAWSLTTGLNTEAFF TGTGCCTGGAGTTTGACGACAGGGTTGAACACTGAAGCTTTCTTT
. TRBD1 TRBJ2-2 TRBV7-2 CASSPGQHTGELFF TGTGCCAGCAGCCCGGGACAGCACACCGGGGAGCTGTTTTTT
. . TRBJ2-1 TRBV5-8 CASSRSGREFF TGTGCCAGCAGCAGATCCGGGCGGGAGTTCTTC
. . TRBJ1-1 TRBV4-3 CASSLTLPVGGTEAFF TGCGCCAGCAGCCTCACACTTCCCGTGGGGGGCACTGAAGCTTTCTTT
. . TRBJ1-2 TRBV19 CASSPSRTEPFAYGYTF TGTGCCAGTAGCCCCTCGAGGACAGAACCTTTTGCGTATGGCTACACCTTC
. TRBD1 TRBJ2-2 TRBV5-1 CASSSEPGQLNTGELFF TGCGCCAGCAGCTCGGAACCGGGACAGCTGAACACCGGGGAGCTGTTTTTT
. TRBD1 TRBJ1-3 TRBV15 CATSSLADRVTGNTIYF TGTGCCACCAGCAGTCTCGCGGACAGGGTGACTGGAAACACCATATATTTT
. . TRBJ1-6 TRBV27 CASSFITPGVSPLHF TGTGCCAGCAGTTTTATCACTCCAGGTGTCTCACCCCTCCACTTT
. TRBD1 TRBJ1-2 TRBV28 CASSRLGQGIGYTF TGTGCCAGCAGTCGCCTGGGACAGGGAATCGGCTACACCTTC
. . TRBJ1-1 TRBV4-1 CASSQGFSRGTEAFF TGCGCCAGCAGCCAAGGCTTCTCGAGGGGAACTGAAGCTTTCTTT
. . TRBJ2-1 TRBV11-2 CASSLGQGPNEQFF TGTGCCAGCAGCTTGGGGCAGGGGCCGAATGAGCAGTTCTTC
. . TRBJ2-3 TRBV6-1 CASSVDPQADTQYF TGTGCCAGCAGTGTCGACCCCCAGGCGGATACGCAGTATTTT
. . TRBJ2-1 TRBV10-2 CASSRDGSEQFF TGCGCCAGCAGTCGGGACGGATCAGAGCAGTTCTTC
. . TRBJ1-4 TRBV2 CASSATDYGEKLFF TGTGCCAGCAGTGCGACAGATTATGGCGAAAAACTGTTTTTT
. . TRBJ2-4 TRBV29-1 CSVDKGRNIQYF TGCAGCGTTGACAAGGGGAGAAACATTCAGTACTTC
. TRBD1 TRBJ2-2 TRBV5-4 CASSRQGAKTRELFF TGTGCCAGCAGCCGACAGGGGGCGAAAACTCGGGAGCTGTTTTTT
once TRBD2 TRBJ2-5 TRBV19 CATRPLAGGQETQYF TGTGCCACCCGTCCTTTAGCGGGGGGTCAAGAGACCCAGTACTTC
. TRBD2 TRBJ2-7 TRBV7-6 CASSLDAGVGEQYF TGTGCCAGCAGCTTAGACGCGGGAGTGGGCGAGCAGTACTTC
. TRBD1 TRBJ1-3 TRBV14 CASSPRHRGHGNTIYF TGTGCCAGCAGCCCCCGGCACAGGGGCCATGGAAACACCATATATTTT
. . TRBJ2-3 TRBV28 CASSLTAEDTQYF TGTGCCAGCAGTTTAACCGCCGAGGATACGCAGTATTTT
few . TRBJ2-6 TRBV7-9 CASSRLRGGAGANVLTF TGTGCCAGCAGTCGCCTACGTGGGGGCGCTGGGGCCAACGTCCTGACTTTC
. TRBD1 TRBJ2-5 TRBV5-5 CASSSTGGEETQYF TGTGCCAGCAGCTCTACAGGGGGCGAGGAGACCCAGTACTTC
. TRBD1 TRBJ1-2 TRBV28 CASSSRQGWYGYTF TGTGCCAGCAGCTCCCGACAGGGTTGGTATGGCTACACCTTC
. . TRBJ1-1 TRBV4-3 CASGTDMNTEAFF TGCGCCAGCGGGACGGATATGAACACTGAAGCTTTCTTT
. . TRBJ2-7 TRBV19 CASRRDSTSYEQYF TGTGCCAGTAGGCGGGACAGTACCTCCTACGAGCAGTACTTC
. . TRBJ1-2 TRBV5-6 CASSLGLAYGYTF TGTGCCAGCAGCTTGGGACTGGCCTATGGCTACACCTTC
once TRBD2 TRBJ2-7 TRBV2 CASRESGLADEQYF TGTGCCAGCAGAGAATCGGGACTAGCGGATGAGCAGTACTTC
once . TRBJ2-1 TRBV5-6 CASSGGPSEQFF TGTGCCAGCAGCGGGGGACCCTCTGAGCAGTTCTTC
. . TRBJ1-1 TRBV2 CASLQRRATNTEAFF TGTGCCAGCCTTCAACGCCGGGCCACGAACACTGAAGCTTTCTTT
. TRBD1 TRBJ2-5 TRBV30 CAWRAGQGGGQETQYF TGTGCCTGGAGGGCCGGACAGGGGGGGGGTCAAGAGACCCAGTACTTC
. . TRBJ2-5 TRBV6-5 CASSTRPQETQYF TGTGCCAGCAGCACCCGCCCCCAAGAGACCCAGTACTTC
. . TRBJ1-2 TRBV6-6 CASSYDRTTNYGYTF TGTGCCAGCAGTTACGACAGGACTACTAACTATGGCTACACCTTC
. . TRBJ2-2 TRBV11-3 CASSWGGTGELFF TGTGCCAGCAGCTGGGGCGGGACCGGGGAGCTGTTTTTT
. . TRBJ2-4 TRBV19 CASSIGRRGTDIQYF TGTGCCAGTAGTATAGGTAGGAGGGGTACGGACATTCAGTACTTC
. . TRBJ2-3 TRBV19 CASGEQSTDTQYF TGTGCCAGCGGCGAACAGAGCACAGATACGCAGTATTTT